This TCR beta chain originates from a study of regulatory T cells in long-lasting Graves disease. Study context: Less than 3 months of antithyroid drugs had been taken by newly diagnosed Graves' patients.

According to the study, TCR beta libraries were built with iRepertoire HTBI primers and CDR3-region Arm-PCR. From the multiplex PCR reads, TCRdb called clonotypes with MiXCR, one entry per CDR3 protein. The sample consists of under 700,000 distinct CDR3 sequences, about 16% of them appearing once. Ten or more counts support this clonotype. The CDR3 totals 17 residues. Looked up from germline, CDR1 is SEHNR and CDR2 is FQNEAQ (reference sequence). Specified time point: newly diagnosed GD, antithyroid drugs for less than 3 months. Following extraction of RNA from PBMCs, that RNA was used to make the TCR library. The same sample was also used in a study of T cells in Graves' hyperthyroidism and ophthalmopathy.

The chain carries TRBV7-9 and TRBJ2-3; 8 bases are a match to TRBD1. The J call may not be correct, given that the DNA end is closer to TRBJ2-5. The sample was peripheral blood mononuclear cells (PBMCs), taken at new diagnosis, from a patient treated with antithyroid drugs. The receptor was isolated from a woman aged 35-65 years with Graves disease. The CDR3 spells CASSLKLGQAGGRTQYF. The CDR3 DNA is TGTGCCAGCAGCCTAAAATTGGGACAGGCAGGGGGAAGGACCCAGTACTTC.